These T cell receptor beta chains were read from a single sample in a study of post-analysis software for immune sequencing data. TCRdb recomputed calls from the PCR reads with MiXCR, one row per CDR3 protein. Among about 540,000 distinct CDR3 sequences listed, 30% to 40% were seen once. Sequences were obtained from blood. The receptors originated from a girl under 18 with multiple sclerosis. Each CDR3 is given with its conserved first and last residue. Fields, in order: D gene, CDR3 length, V gene, J gene, CDR3 protein. D genes are given only for firm matches.

d_gene: .
len: 12
v_gene: TRBV14
j_gene: TRBJ1-2
CDR3aa: CASSPTGRGYTF

d_gene: .
len: 16
v_gene: TRBV7-2
j_gene: TRBJ2-3
CDR3aa: CASSLVTSRSGDTQYF

d_gene: .
len: 15
v_gene: TRBV6-1
j_gene: TRBJ2-1
CDR3aa: CASSELSGDYNEQFF

d_gene: .
len: 16
v_gene: TRBV20-1
j_gene: TRBJ1-1
CDR3aa: CSARDPTRGIGTEAFF

d_gene: TRBD1
len: 15
v_gene: TRBV5-4
j_gene: TRBJ1-4
CDR3aa: CASSTRQGAREKLFF

d_gene: TRBD2
len: 16
v_gene: TRBV4-1
j_gene: TRBJ2-1
CDR3aa: CASSGEAGALNNEQFF

d_gene: TRBD2
len: 17
v_gene: TRBV7-2
j_gene: TRBJ2-5
CDR3aa: CASSLASAGAVQETQYF

d_gene: TRBD1
len: 13
v_gene: TRBV5-1
j_gene: TRBJ1-5
CDR3aa: CASRQGENQPQHF

d_gene: .
len: 10
v_gene: TRBV20-1
j_gene: TRBJ2-5
CDR3aa: CGCNGETQYF

d_gene: .
len: 15
v_gene: TRBV5-6
j_gene: TRBJ1-3
CDR3aa: CASSLRVDAGNTIYF

d_gene: .
len: 14
v_gene: TRBV5-5
j_gene: .
CDR3aa: CASSPPGVGETQYF